This T cell receptor beta chain came from a study of PD-1 blockade in classical Hodgkin lymphoma. Measured with immunoSEQ multiplex PCR; TCRdb has only the in-frame clones, and not every one. Of about 98,000 clones in the sample, roughly 81% were seen once. The germline gives CDR1 SGHNT, CDR2 YYREEE (reference sequence). The CDR3 consists of 13 residues. The V and J ends lost 3 bases and 4 bases respectively, with 9 bases between them. Every one of the patients relapsed after autologous stem cell transplantation (brentuximab vedotin exposure was variable). The rearrangement links TRBV5-4 to TRBJ2-3; possible D gene TRBD2, 5 bases. The material sequenced was peripheral blood mononuclear cells (PBMCs), taken before the second cycle of nivolumab. The clonotype comes from a human donor with classical Hodgkin lymphoma. The CDR3 nucleotides read TGTGCCAGCAGCTCAACTAGTCCAGATACGCAGTATTTT. This encodes CASSSTSPDTQYF. The whole variable domain, remainder taken from reference TRBV5-4 and TRBJ2-3, is ETGVTQSPTHLIKTRGQQVTLRCSSQSGHNTVSWYQQALGQGPQFIFQYYREEENGRGNFPPRFSGLQFPNYSSELNVNALELDDSALYLCASSSTSPDTQYFGPGTRLTVL.